What follows is one T cell receptor (beta chain) and its context. Antigen specificity is unknown. The data originate from a study of T cell responses to AZD1222 COVID-19 vaccine. Overall study findings and caveats: White British people made up most donors, females outnumbered males, and clonal diversity was possibly underestimated.

Clones were sequenced by immunoSEQ multiplex PCR, and TCRdb holds only the in-frame ones, with some missing. The sample lists 150,000 to 200,000 clones, 80% to 95% occurring once. V was clipped by 5 bases and J by 5 bases, with 6 bases between them. Germline V gene data show CDR1 as MDHEN and CDR2 as SYDVKM. The CDR3 runs 11 residues. Source: peripheral blood, taken 28 days after the second AZD1222 dose. V usage is TRBV28 and J usage is TRBJ1-1; D unresolved. The receptor comes from an adult who received the AZD1222 COVID-19 vaccine. The DNA for the CDR3 is TGTGCCAGCAGTGTTGGGACTGAAGCTTTCTTT. Residues: CASSVGTEAFF.